This passage covers 2 T cell receptor beta chains from one sample sequenced in a study of sequential checkpoint blockade in melanoma. Repertoires were generated with immunoSEQ multiplex PCR, while TCRdb's copy carries only in-frame clones and drops some. The sample has some 2,400 clones; roughly 29% are singletons. The treatment is: randomized to nivolumab then ipilimumab (arm A) or the reverse (arm B). Specimen: tumor tissue (inferred from file names), collected from a patient given nivolumab and ipilimumab in sequence. All receptors derive from a human donor with melanoma.

This clone was recorded a few times. The rearrangement links TRBV7-2 to TRBJ2-7; tentative D call: TRBD1 (5 bases). Germline V lookup: CDR1 SGHTA, CDR2 FQGNSA. There are 13 residues in the CDR3. Deletions cut 1 base from V and 5 bases from J, with 9 bases between. The CDR3, as DNA: TGTGCCAGCAGCTTAGGGGGCGCAAACGAGCAGTACTTC. It translates to CASSLGGANEQYF. Supplemented by reference TRBV7-2 and TRBJ2-7, the full variable domain reads GAGVSQSPSNKVTEKGKDVELRCDPISGHTALYWYRQSLGQGLEFLIYFQGNSAPDKSGLPSDRFSAERTGGSVSTLTIQRTQQEDSAVYLCASSLGGANEQYFGPGTRLTVT.

This clone is medium-sized (0.01 to 0.1%) in the sample. This chain links TRBV11-3 with TRBJ1-1; TRBD1 might be the D (5 bases). CDR1 and CDR2 (germline): SGHNT, YENEEA. Trimming took 2 bases from V and 6 from J, leaving 13 bases between them. The CDR3 sequence is 14 residues long. CDR3 in DNA: TGTGCCAGCAGCTTACGACGGGGACCCCCTGAAGCTTTCTTT. This sequence encodes CASSLRRGPPEAFF.